This entry concerns a single T cell receptor beta chain. There is no known antigen for this receptor. No base quality values were provided; no much bigger clone lies one nucleotide off. Additional DNA sequences in this sample encode the identical CDR3. In light of the paper, this sample's time point label describes: baseline before first vaccination. Vaccinee samples were obtained from the UK trials COV001 and COV002, which included a single-blind randomized controlled phase 2/3 trial of AZD1222 (ChAdOx1 nCoV-19) in healthy adults. Trial participant PBMC samples were collected at day 0 and day 28 after the second dose for TCRbeta chain sequencing. CDR1 and CDR2 are read off the germline V gene (reference sequence) as SEHNR and FQNEAQ. CDR3 length: 12 amino acids, cysteine to phenylalanine. Only CDR3 DNA remains: 36 bases, in frame from the first base. At the junction V is shortened by 1 base and J by 5 bases, with 4 bases in between.

The source of the sample is a study of T cell responses to AZD1222 COVID-19 vaccine (dated by TCRdb to about 2021). At the level of the whole study: AZD1222 recipients with second doses at about 4 weeks or about 12 weeks were pooled, because spike-specific TCR depth and breadth did not differ between schedules. Enrollment into the trials was organized by age into subgroups of 18-55, 56-69 and 70-plus years, and those subgroups contained approximately 160, 26 and 62 TCR-sequenced participants, respectively. A total of more than 230 trial participants underwent TCR sequencing, of whom about 210 received two doses of AZD1222 and about 25 received two doses of the MenACWY control vaccine. Here is what the overall study found, with its caveats: Conclusions about previously exposed vaccinees are limited because only six or seven AZD1222 recipients were SARS-CoV-2 seropositive at baseline. Participants were mostly white British and included more females than males, and it was suggested by the authors that clonal diversity may have been underestimated. After two AZD1222 doses, spike-specific TCR breadth and depth were significantly higher than at day 0 and than in MenACWY recipients. In the small 56-69-year group, the increase in depth fell short of significance, most likely because of low power. The whole spike protein was spanned by vaccine-associated CD4 TCRs, and dominant responses were seen in regions 160-218 and 743-854. Nearly half of unique spike-specific TCRs reportedly recognized epitopes outside regions mutated in the B.1.351 and B.1.1.7 variants. Because no day 14 peak-response samples were available, repertoires were characterized only after the peak T cell response.

The CDR3 regions of human TCRbeta chains were subjected to immunosequencing. The published analysis was carried out like this. TCRs in the repertoires were matched against a reference library of SARS-CoV-2-specific TCRs that had been generated with the MIRA antigen-specificity platform. Breadth was defined as the fraction of unique TCRs that were SARS-CoV-2-associated, and depth was defined as the fraction of total T cells that were SARS-CoV-2-associated. Using the MIRA data, each spike-specific TCR was mapped to the spike region that the TCR reacts to and placed in a CD4 or CD8 class. Log10-transformed breadth and depth values were compared by one-way ANOVA with Sidak's multiple comparisons tests. TCRdb took over this immuneACCESS table, retaining in-frame rearrangements with V and J assigned. Such tables are incomplete; in checked studies, under half of the missing clones stem from an unresolved V gene, and the remainder is unexplained. The V and J calls and clone size were taken over from that table, and D and trimming were inferred from the DNA. This sample comprises approximately 180,000 clones, approximately 94% of them detected only once. The ten largest clones capture around 2.6% of the sample.

This receptor chain uses TRBV7-9 and TRBJ2-3; there is no confident call for the D gene. The source of this sequence is an adult in good health. The sample was peripheral blood, taken on day 0 of AZD1222 vaccination. The CDR3 protein: CASSLVGDTQYF. The DNA sequence is as follows: TGTGCCAGCAGCTTAGTCGGAGATACGCAGTATTTT. With the rest looked up from the reference TRBV7-9 and TRBJ2-3 genes rather than sequenced, the full variable domain is DTGVSQNPRHKITKRGQNVTFRCDPISEHNRLYWYRQTLGQGPEFLTYFQNEAQLEKSRLLSDRFSAERPKGSFSTLEIQRTEQGDSAMYLCASSLVGDTQYFGPGTRLTVL.